This T cell receptor beta chain was observed in a study of blood T cell repertoires in COVID-19. This clone was counted between two and nine times. Sequenced by immunoSEQ multiplex PCR; TCRdb stores in-frame clones only, minus some. This table has about 280,000 clones, approximately 83% appearing once. Per germline, CDR1 MDHEN and CDR2 SYDVKM. CDR3 length: 14 residues. V shed 6 bases, J shed 4 bases, and the junction held 6 bases outside the gene matches. The chain joins TRBV28 to TRBJ1-5, with 7 bases matching TRBD1. The receptor's source is a woman aged 45-65 years who had recovered from COVID-19. Sequencing was performed on peripheral blood. The chain's CDR3 is CASRPGQRNQPQHF. The DNA for the CDR3 is TGTGCCAGCAGACCGGGACAGAGAAATCAGCCCCAGCATTTT.